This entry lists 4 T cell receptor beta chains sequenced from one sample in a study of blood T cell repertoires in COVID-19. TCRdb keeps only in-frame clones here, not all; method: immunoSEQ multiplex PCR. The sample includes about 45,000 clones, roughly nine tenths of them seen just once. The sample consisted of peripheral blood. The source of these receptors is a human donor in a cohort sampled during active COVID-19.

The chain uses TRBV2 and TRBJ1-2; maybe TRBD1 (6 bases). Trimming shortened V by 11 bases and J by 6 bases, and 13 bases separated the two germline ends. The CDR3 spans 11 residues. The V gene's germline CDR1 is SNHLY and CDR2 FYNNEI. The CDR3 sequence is CAGNDRNGYTF. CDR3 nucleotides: TGTGCCGGTAACGACAGGAATGGCTACACCTTC.

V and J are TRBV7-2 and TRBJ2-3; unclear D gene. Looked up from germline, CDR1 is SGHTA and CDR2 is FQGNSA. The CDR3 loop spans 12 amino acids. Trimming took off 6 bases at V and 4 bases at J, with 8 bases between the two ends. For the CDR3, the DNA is TGTGCCAGCAGACTACAAGCAGATACGCAGTATTTT. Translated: CASRLQADTQYF.

CDR3 residues: CASSSGGETQYF. The CDR3 DNA is TGTGCCAGCAGTTCCGGGGGAGAGACCCAGTACTTC. This chain connects TRBV7-3 to TRBJ2-5; a weak D match, TRBD2 (6 bases). V lost 6 bases to trimming and J lost 4 bases, with 9 bases between them. CDR1 and CDR2 (germline): SGHTA, FQGTGA. The CDR3 is made up of 12 amino acids.

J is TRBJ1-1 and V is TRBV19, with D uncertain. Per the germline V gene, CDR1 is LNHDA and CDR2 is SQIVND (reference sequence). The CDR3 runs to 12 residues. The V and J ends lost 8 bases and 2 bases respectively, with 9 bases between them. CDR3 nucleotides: TGTGCCAGTGGGGAGGGAAACACTGAAGCTTTCTTT. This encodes CASGEGNTEAFF.